The sequence of this T cell receptor beta chain was determined in a study of shared clonotypes between healthy human individuals. Measured with immunoSEQ multiplex PCR; TCRdb has only the in-frame clones, and not every one. This sample has some 1,100,000 clones, with 78% found just once. Deletions cut 5 bases from V and 4 bases from J, with 6 bases between. Germline-derived CDR1 and CDR2 are SNHLY and FYNNEI. The CDR3 loop spans 11 amino acids. Sequences were obtained from memory CD4+ T cells from PBMCs. Subset meaning: CD45RA-negative fraction. This chain uses TRBV2 with TRBJ2-7; D is undetermined. This clonotype was sampled from a man younger than 30 in good health. Some clones in this sample may be carry-over from other donors' samples. The CDR3 sequence is CASSFQYEQYF. DNA of the CDR3: TGTGCCAGCAGTTTCCAATACGAGCAGTACTTC.